This TCR beta chain emerged from a study of T-cell memory formation after mild COVID-19 (dated by TCRdb to the early 2020s). About the full investigation: Most TCR sequence clusters were specific to one of the two donors. In a couple of donors, T-cell clones that expanded and contracted after mild COVID-19 were followed by sequencing TCRalpha and TCRbeta repertoires longitudinally. The cohort comprised two young, previously healthy adult volunteers, one female and one male.

The sequencing machine was an Illumina NovaSeq 6000. Using 5'RACE with constant-segment primers, TCRalpha and TCRbeta cDNA libraries were constructed, with sample barcodes and unique molecular identifiers added in the process. Trizol reagent was used to extract RNA from every sample. Amplification of the libraries took two PCR steps, and the second step added a second sample barcode plus Illumina TruSeq adapters. The libraries were sequenced on an Illumina NovaSeq using 2 x 150 bp paired-end reads. On the study's bioinformatics: The reads were demultiplexed and collapsed into UMI-guided consensus sequences using migec v1.2.7. Using mixcr v2.1.11, UMI consensuses were aligned to TRA and TRB V and J templates and then assembled into clonotypes. A clonotype was counted as expanded or contracted only if both edgeR and NoisET called the change significant, with noise models trained on biological replicates. For edgeR calls, the thresholds were a false discovery rate-adjusted p below 0.01 and a log2 fold-change of 1. PCA with hierarchical clustering of max-normalized trajectories of the 1000 most abundant clonotypes was used as exploratory dynamics analysis. Separately sequenced CD4+ and CD8+ repertoires were used to assign the CD4 or CD8 phenotype of responding clones. Using fastp at Q25 and MiXCR, TCRdb reprocessed the public reads and kept productive beta chains. When rows share a CDR3 protein, they turn into one entry using the most common DNA and genes. TCRdb's processing, not the authors' own work, is the source of the V and J calls. Here the sample has approximately 450,000 distinct CDR3 sequences; around a sixth occur a single time. The ten largest account for 9% to 15% of the sample.

Ficoll-Paque density gradient centrifugation was used to isolate PBMCs. On this clonotype: What this receptor recognizes is not known. The record has no base qualities; no much larger clone is one base away.

Study-level results and caveats: Clones that contracted from day 15 to 85 showed balanced CD4/CD8 phenotypes, whereas a second wave of clones that expanded from day 15 to 37 leaned towards CD4+. Whether the second-wave clones peaking on day 37 were SARS-CoV-2 specific was not confirmed. Only a couple of mild cases were covered in the study, and larger cohorts including severe cases with pre-infection samples were considered necessary. Some responding clones were detected in pre-infection memory, suggesting pre-existing cross-reactive memory T cells joined the SARS-CoV-2 response. Contracting CD4+ clones appeared mostly in the CM and EM memory subsets, whereas CD8+ clones were enriched in EMRA.

The junction carries 16 bases between V and J, which are trimmed by 6 bases and 7 bases respectively. Including the terminal cysteine and phenylalanine, the CDR3 comprises 12 residues. Only CDR3 DNA remains: 36 bases, in frame from the first base. CDR1 and CDR2, per the germline V gene (reference sequence), are DFQATT and SNEGSKA. The sample consisted of PBMCs or a T cell subset sorted from them (not recorded which). The clonotype comes from an adult woman who had mild COVID-19 (a few samples of this study predate the infection). The sample titles of this study are shuffled in the database, so cell type and time point are left out; the donor was told from shared clones. In this chain, TRBV20-1 is recombined with TRBJ2-7; the D gene is unclear. The sequenced DNA: TGCAGTGCAATGCCAAGTGTAGGGGAGCAGTACTTC. Its coded protein is CSAMPSVGEQYF.